This entry lists 8 T cell receptor beta chains sequenced from one sample in a study of T-cell memory formation after mild COVID-19. TCRdb re-called the 5' RACE reads through MiXCR, storing one row per CDR3 protein. The sample lists some 130,000 distinct CDR3 sequences, 15% to 20% occurring once. The sequencing input was PBMCs or a T cell subset sorted from them (not recorded which). The receptors here all came from an adult woman who had mild COVID-19 (a few samples of this study predate the infection). Cell type and time point are not known.

This chain uses TRBV7-9 with TRBJ2-1; the D gene could be TRBD1 or TRBD2 (5 bases each). The CDR3 loop spans 15 amino acids. Between the trimmed V and J ends, which lost 4 bases and 6 bases, there was a span of 16 bases. Germline V CDR1 and CDR2: SEHNR, FQNEAQ (reference sequence). In DNA form, the CDR3 reads TGTGCCAGCAGCTCTCCCCTGGGGGTAGCCAATGAGCAGTTCTTC. Encoded protein: CASSSPLGVANEQFF.

This chain uses TRBV12-3 or TRBV12-4 with TRBJ1-1; no definite D call. The CDR3 runs 14 residues. V lost 6 bases to trimming and J lost 0 bases, with 11 bases between them. CDR3 nucleotides: TGTGCCAGCAGAAAACAGATGGTGAACACTGAAGCTTTCTTT. Protein product: CASRKQMVNTEAFF.

This clonotype has a handful of counts. This rearrangement joins TRBV6-5 to TRBJ2-5; either TRBD1 or TRBD2 may supply D (6 bases each). CDR1 MNHEY and CDR2 SVGAGI come from the germline V gene. The CDR3 loop spans 15 amino acids. Trimming cost V 2 bases and J 4 bases, with 14 bases left between them. CDR3 residues: CASSYGTSRGETQYF. DNA of the CDR3: TGTGCCAGCAGTTACGGAACTAGCAGGGGAGAGACCCAGTACTTC.

This clonotype was detected a few times. This chain joins TRBV20-1 and TRBJ2-1; no definite D call. Germline V gives CDR1 DFQATT, CDR2 SNEGSKA (reference sequence). The CDR3 extends over 13 amino acids. Trimming stripped 6 bases from V and 6 bases from J, with 15 bases between. Written as DNA, the CDR3 is TGCAGTGCGGGTTCTAGTGCGTTCAATGAGCAGTTCTTC. Residues: CSAGSSAFNEQFF.

This clonotype was seen a handful of times. The chain combines TRBV2 with TRBJ2-7; TRBD2 matches 10 bases. Trimming removed 7 bases from V and 0 bases from J; junction bases left unmatched: 3. This CDR3 region has 14 residues. Germline CDR1 reads SNHLY; CDR2 reads FYNNEI. The CDR3 nucleotides read TGTGCCAGCATAACTAGCGGGGTCTCCTACGAGCAGTACTTC. Protein product: CASITSGVSYEQYF. Together with reference TRBV2 and TRBJ2-7, the CDR3 gives the full variable domain: EPEVTQTPSHQVTQMGQEVILRCVPISNHLYFYWYRQILGQKVEFLVSFYNNEISEKSEIFDDQFSVERPDGSNFTLKIRSTKLEDSAMYFCASITSGVSYEQYFGPGTRLTVT.

This clonotype was seen many times. The rearrangement links TRBV5-5 to TRBJ2-1; a weak D match, TRBD1 (5 bases). Germline lookup yields CDR1 SGHKS and CDR2 YYEKEE (reference sequence). The CDR3 has 11 amino acids. Trimming removed 2 bases at V and 8 bases at J, with 5 bases between. This CDR3 is CASSFRDEQFF. The CDR3 DNA reads as TGTGCCAGCAGCTTCAGGGATGAGCAGTTCTTC.

This clonotype occurred a few times. The chain is built from TRBV11-3 and TRBJ2-1; 10 nucleotides match TRBD2. The CDR3 extends over 15 amino acids. The trim removed 5 bases at V and 12 bases at J, leaving 13 bases unmatched. CDR1 SGHNT and CDR2 YENEEA come from the germline V gene. In DNA form, the CDR3 reads TGTGCCAGCAGCCGAACCGGGACTAGCGCCTCGCCGCAGTTCTTC. Its translation is CASSRTGTSASPQFF.

The gene calls are TRBV5-1 and TRBJ2-3; possible D gene TRBD1, 9 bases. V lost 0 bases and J lost 2, with 22 bases in between. The CDR3 is 19 residues long. Germline assignment: CDR1 SGHRS and CDR2 YFSETQ. The CDR3 DNA follows: TGCGCCAGCAGCTTGGATGGACAGGGGACTAGGCCCTTCACAGATACGCAGTATTTT. This sequence encodes CASSLDGQGTRPFTDTQYF.